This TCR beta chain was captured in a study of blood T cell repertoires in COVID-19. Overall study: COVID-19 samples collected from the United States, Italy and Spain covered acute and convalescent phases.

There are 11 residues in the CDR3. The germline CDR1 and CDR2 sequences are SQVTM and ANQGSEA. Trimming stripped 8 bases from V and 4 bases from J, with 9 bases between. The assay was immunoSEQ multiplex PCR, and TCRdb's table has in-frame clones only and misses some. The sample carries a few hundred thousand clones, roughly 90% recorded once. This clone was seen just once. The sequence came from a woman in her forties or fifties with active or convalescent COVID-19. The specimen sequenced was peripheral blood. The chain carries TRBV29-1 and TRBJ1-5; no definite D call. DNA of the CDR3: TGCAGCTCGGGTGTAAATCAGCCCCAGCATTTT. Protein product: CSSGVNQPQHF.